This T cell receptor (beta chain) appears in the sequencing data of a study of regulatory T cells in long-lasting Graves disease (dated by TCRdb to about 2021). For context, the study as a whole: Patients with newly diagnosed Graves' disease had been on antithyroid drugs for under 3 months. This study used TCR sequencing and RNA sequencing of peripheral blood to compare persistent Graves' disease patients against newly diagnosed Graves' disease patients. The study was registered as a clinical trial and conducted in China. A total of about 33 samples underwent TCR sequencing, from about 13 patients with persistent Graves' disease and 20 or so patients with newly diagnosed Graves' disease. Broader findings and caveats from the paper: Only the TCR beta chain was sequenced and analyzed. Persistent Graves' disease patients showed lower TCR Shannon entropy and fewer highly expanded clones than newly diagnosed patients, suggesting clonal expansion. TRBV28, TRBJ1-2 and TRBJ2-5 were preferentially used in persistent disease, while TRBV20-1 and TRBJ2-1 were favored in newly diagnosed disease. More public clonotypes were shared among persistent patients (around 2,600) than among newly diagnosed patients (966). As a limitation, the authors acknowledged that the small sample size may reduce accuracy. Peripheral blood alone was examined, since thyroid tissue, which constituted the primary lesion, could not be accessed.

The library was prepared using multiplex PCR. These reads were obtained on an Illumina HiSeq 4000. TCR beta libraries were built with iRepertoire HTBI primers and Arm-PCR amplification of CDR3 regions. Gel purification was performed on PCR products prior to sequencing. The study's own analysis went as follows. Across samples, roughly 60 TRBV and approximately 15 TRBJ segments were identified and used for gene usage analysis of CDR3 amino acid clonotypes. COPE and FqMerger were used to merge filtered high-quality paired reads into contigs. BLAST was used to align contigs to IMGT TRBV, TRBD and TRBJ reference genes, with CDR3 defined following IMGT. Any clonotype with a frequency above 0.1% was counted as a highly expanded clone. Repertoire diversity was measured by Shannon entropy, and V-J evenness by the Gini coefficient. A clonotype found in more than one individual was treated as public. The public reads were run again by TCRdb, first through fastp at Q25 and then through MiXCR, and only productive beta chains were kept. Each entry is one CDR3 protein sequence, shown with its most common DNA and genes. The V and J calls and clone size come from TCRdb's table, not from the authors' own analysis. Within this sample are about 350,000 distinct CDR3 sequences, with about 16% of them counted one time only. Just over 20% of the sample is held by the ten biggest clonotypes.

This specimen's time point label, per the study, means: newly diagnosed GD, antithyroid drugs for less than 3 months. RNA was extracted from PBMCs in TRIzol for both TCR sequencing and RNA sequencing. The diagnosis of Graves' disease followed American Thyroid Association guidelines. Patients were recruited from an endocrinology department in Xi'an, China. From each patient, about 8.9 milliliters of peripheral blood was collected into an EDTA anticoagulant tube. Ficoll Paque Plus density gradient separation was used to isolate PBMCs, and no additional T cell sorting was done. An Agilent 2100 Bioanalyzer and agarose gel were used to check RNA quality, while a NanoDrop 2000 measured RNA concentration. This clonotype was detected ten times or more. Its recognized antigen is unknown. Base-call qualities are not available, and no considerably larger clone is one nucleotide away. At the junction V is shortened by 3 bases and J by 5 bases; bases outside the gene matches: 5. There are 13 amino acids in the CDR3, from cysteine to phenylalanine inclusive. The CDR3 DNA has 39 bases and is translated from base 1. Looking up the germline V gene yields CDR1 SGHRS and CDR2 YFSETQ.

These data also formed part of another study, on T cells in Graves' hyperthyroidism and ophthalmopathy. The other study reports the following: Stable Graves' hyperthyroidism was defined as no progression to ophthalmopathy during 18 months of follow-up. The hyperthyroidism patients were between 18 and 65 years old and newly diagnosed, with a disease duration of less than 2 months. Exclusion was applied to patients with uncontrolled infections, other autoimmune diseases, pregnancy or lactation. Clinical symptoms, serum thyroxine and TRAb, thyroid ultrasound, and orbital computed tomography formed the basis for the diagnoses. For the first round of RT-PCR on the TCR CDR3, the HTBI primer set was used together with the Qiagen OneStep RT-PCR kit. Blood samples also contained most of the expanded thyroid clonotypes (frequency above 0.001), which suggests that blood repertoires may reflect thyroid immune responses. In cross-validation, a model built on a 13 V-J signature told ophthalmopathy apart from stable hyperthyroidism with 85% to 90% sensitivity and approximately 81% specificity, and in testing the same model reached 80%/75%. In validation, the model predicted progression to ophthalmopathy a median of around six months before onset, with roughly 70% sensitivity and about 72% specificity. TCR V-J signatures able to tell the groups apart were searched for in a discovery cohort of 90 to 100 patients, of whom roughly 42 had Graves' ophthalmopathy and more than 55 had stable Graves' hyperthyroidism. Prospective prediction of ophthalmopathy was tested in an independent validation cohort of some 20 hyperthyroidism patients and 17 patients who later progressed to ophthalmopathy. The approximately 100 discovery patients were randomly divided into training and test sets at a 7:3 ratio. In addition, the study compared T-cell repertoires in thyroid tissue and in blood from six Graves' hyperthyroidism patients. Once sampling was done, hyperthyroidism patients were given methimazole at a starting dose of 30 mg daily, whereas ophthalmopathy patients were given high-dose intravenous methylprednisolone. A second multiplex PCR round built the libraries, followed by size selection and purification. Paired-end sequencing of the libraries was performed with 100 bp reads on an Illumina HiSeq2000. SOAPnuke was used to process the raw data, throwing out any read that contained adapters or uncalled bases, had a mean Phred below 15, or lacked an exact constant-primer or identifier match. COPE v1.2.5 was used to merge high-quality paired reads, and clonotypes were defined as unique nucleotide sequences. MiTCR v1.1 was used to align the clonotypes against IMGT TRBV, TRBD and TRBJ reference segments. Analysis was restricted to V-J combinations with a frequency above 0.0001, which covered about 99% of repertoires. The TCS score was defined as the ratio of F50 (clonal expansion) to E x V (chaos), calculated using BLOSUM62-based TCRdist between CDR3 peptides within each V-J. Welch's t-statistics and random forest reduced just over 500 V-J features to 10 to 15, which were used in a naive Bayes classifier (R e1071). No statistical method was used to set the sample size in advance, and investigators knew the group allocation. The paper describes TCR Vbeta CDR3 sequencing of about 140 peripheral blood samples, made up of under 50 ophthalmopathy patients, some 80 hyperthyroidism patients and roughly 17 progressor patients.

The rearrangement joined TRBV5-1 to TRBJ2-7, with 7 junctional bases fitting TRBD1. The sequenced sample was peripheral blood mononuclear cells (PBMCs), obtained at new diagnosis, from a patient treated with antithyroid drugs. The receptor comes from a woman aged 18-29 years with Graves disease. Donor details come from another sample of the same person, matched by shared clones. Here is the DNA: TGCGCCAGCAGCTCCATCGACAGGGACGAGCAGTACTTC. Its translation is CASSSIDRDEQYF.